The clone carrying this T cell receptor beta chain was seen only a few times. Its target is unknown. Time point denoted: cycle 4 day 1 (C4D1), after six to seven weeks of nivolumab. Following autologous stem cell transplantation, relapse occurred in every patient, and exposure to brentuximab vedotin varied. CD4+ T cells were purified from thawed PBMCs by magnetic negative selection. Patients had relapsed/refractory classical Hodgkin lymphoma with complete response, partial response or progressive disease as best response. These data originate in a study of PD-1 blockade in classical Hodgkin lymphoma. The study, taken as a whole, reports: Complete responders entered with baseline diversity on par with newly diagnosed patients, the results showed. Nivolumab initiated under 1 year post-ASCT led to patient exclusion. With respect to the repertoire differences, their causes, possibly disease activity or prior therapy, remain undefined.

Profiled with immunoSEQ multiplex PCR; TCRdb holds only in-frame clones, not every one. The data show roughly 29,000 clones, 70% to 80% seen once. This CDR3 has 15 amino acids. V trimming: 8 bases; J trimming: 2 bases; junction bases outside the gene matches: 11. From germline, CDR1 is SGHRS and CDR2 YFSETQ. The input for sequencing was CD4+ T cells from blood, taken before the fourth cycle of nivolumab. The chain recombines TRBV5-1 with TRBJ2-3; 7 bases fit TRBD1. The source is a human donor with classical Hodgkin lymphoma. For the CDR3, the DNA is TGCGCCAGTCTCTTCCGGGACAGACTCACAGATACGCAGTATTTT. Translating gives CASLFRDRLTDTQYF.